The 18 T cell receptor beta chains below all came from one sample that was sequenced in a study of beta chain features in type 1 diabetes. What was sequenced were expressed TCRB transcripts, since all of the isolated RNA had been reverse transcribed. Some clones are missing from TCRdb's copy, which holds only in-frame ones; the method was immunoSEQ multiplex PCR. The sample holds about 350,000 clones, around 20% seen once. The material sequenced was naive CD4+ T cells from blood. The receptors here all came from a woman aged 18-35 years in good health.

The rearrangement joins TRBV25-1 to TRBJ2-1, with 13 bases identical to TRBD2. Germline V gene sequence: CDR1 MGHDK, CDR2 SYGVNS. The CDR3 is 15 residues long. The ends lost 3 bases at V and 7 bases at J; junction bases unmatched: 3. The CDR3 bases are TGTGCCAGCAGTGACACTAGCGGGAGGGCGAATGAGCAGTTCTTC. It translates to CASSDTSGRANEQFF. The whole variable domain, filled in from reference TRBV25-1 and TRBJ2-1, reads EADIYQTPRYLVIGTGKKITLECSQTMGHDKMYWYQQDPGMELHLIHYSYGVNSTEKGDLSSESTVSRIRTEHFPLTLESARPSHTSQYLCASSDTSGRANEQFFGPGTRLTVL.

This clone was detected a few times. This chain uses TRBV13 with TRBJ1-1, with TRBD1 identical over 9 bases. With V trimmed by 5 bases and J by 5 bases, 6 bases remained unmatched. The CDR3 is made up of 14 amino acids. Per the germline V gene, CDR1 is PRHDT and CDR2 is FYEKMQ (reference sequence). The CDR3 DNA reads TGTGCCAGCAGCGGACACAGGGGGCGGACTGAAGCTTTCTTT. This codes for CASSGHRGRTEAFF.

CDR3 sequence (DNA): TGTGCCAGCTCACCACTTCGAGCGGGGGAAAATGAGCAGTTCTTC. This translates into CASSPLRAGENEQFF. The V and J genes are TRBV18 and TRBJ2-1; 8 positions match TRBD2. The CDR3 covers 15 residues. Losses at the gene ends were 1 base for V and 7 bases for J; bases not matched to a gene: 6. Germline V CDR1 and CDR2: KGHSH, LQKENI.

CDR3 bases: TGCGCCAGCAGCTCCGGGACAGGGGGCATTCGGTACGAGCAGTACTTC. As protein: CASSSGTGGIRYEQYF. V gene TRBV5-1 combines with J gene TRBJ2-7; 12 nucleotides match TRBD1. CDR3 length equals 16 residues. Germline V gives CDR1 SGHRS, CDR2 YFSETQ. The junction had 8 bases not matched to a gene; V was cut back by 3 bases and J by 4 bases.

This clone occurred a few times. CDR3 DNA: TGCGCCAGCAGCGAATTTGGACAGGGAGTAAACACTGAAGCTTTCTTT. This translates into CASSEFGQGVNTEAFF. The chain has TRBV5-1 and TRBJ1-1; 8 bases line up with TRBD1. With 4 bases clipped from V and 2 bases from J, the junction kept 10 bases outside the gene matches. The CDR3 length is 16 residues. Germline V CDR1 and CDR2: SGHRS, YFSETQ.

J is TRBJ2-7 and V is TRBV5-1; tentatively, D is TRBD1 (6 bases). V was shortened by 1 base and J by 0 bases, with 11 bases between the two germline ends. CDR3 length: 15 amino acids. CDR1 is SGHRS, CDR2 YFSETQ, per germline. The CDR3 region is CASSLRGKSSYEQYF. CDR3 nucleotides: TGCGCCAGCAGCTTGAGGGGGAAGAGCTCCTACGAGCAGTACTTC.

Only one count was recorded for this clone. The chain uses TRBV7-9 and TRBJ2-7, with D unclear. The CDR3 has 14 amino acids. The germline V gene has CDR1 SEHNR and CDR2 FQNEAQ (reference sequence). The V end lost 1 base, the J end lost 1 base, and 8 bases lay between the germline ends. CDR3 sequence reads: CASSLDPDSYEQYF. As DNA, the CDR3 is TGTGCCAGCAGCTTAGATCCAGATTCCTACGAGCAGTACTTC.

The V gene is TRBV7-8, the J gene TRBJ1-4, with 7 bases aligning to TRBD1. The length of the CDR3 is 17 residues. CDR1 and CDR2 from the germline V gene are SGHVS and FQNEAQ. V lost 0 bases to trimming and J lost 4 bases; unmatched junction nucleotides: 8. The CDR3 reads CASSLARPPGGNEKLFF. The CDR3 coding sequence is TGTGCCAGCAGCTTAGCGCGCCCCCCAGGGGGTAATGAAAAACTGTTTTTT. Looking up the rest from reference TRBV7-8 and TRBJ1-4 gives the full variable domain: GAGVSQSPRYKVAKRGQDVALRCDPISGHVSLFWYQQALGQGPEFLTYFQNEAQLDKSGLPSDRFFAERPEGSVSTLKIQRTQQEDSAVYLCASSLARPPGGNEKLFFGSGTQLSVL.

This clone appeared a few times. V is TRBV4-1 and J is TRBJ1-1; D remains unclear. Germline loops: CDR1 MGHRA, CDR2 YSYEKL. There are 15 residues in the CDR3. The V end was cut by 3 bases, the J end by 0 bases, with 11 bases between. The CDR3 protein is CASSHTFRVNTEAFF. In DNA form, the CDR3 reads TGCGCCAGCAGCCATACCTTCCGGGTGAACACTGAAGCTTTCTTT.

This clone was picked up a small number of times. The chain uses TRBV7-9 and TRBJ2-6; maybe TRBD1 (5 bases). Deletions cut 5 bases from V and 0 bases from J, with 14 bases between. The V gene's germline CDR1 is SEHNR and CDR2 FQNEAQ (reference sequence). CDR3 length equals 17 residues. CDR3 coding DNA: TGTGCCAGCAGCCTCCCAGGGCAGGGCTCTGGGGCCAACGTCCTGACTTTC. It encodes CASSLPGQGSGANVLTF.

This sequence joins TRBV7-9 and TRBJ2-7; 7 bases match TRBD2. The CDR3 has 15 amino acids. V lost 5 bases, J lost 2 bases, and 9 bases stayed unmatched. Germline V gene lookup returns CDR1 SEHNR and CDR2 FQNEAQ (reference sequence). The CDR3 here is CASSAGLELPYEQYF. The CDR3 region has the DNA TGTGCCAGCAGCGCAGGACTAGAGCTCCCCTACGAGCAGTACTTC.

This clone was seen a handful of times. V gene TRBV6-1 combines with J gene TRBJ2-4; D perhaps matches TRBD1 (6 bases). The V gene's germline CDR1 is MNHNS and CDR2 SASEGT. The CDR3 covers 12 residues. V was trimmed by 4 bases and J by 10 bases, leaving 11 bases between them. CDR3 DNA: TGTGCCAGCAGTGGGACGGGACAAATTCAGTACTTC. This encodes CASSGTGQIQYF.

The chain recombines TRBV9 with TRBJ1-6, with 7 bases that match TRBD1. V dropped 4 bases and J dropped 8; count of bases not matched to a gene: 9. In germline, CDR1 is SGDLS, CDR2 YYNGEE. The CDR3 sequence is 15 residues long. CDR3 sequence reads: CASSTRQGGDSPLHF. As DNA, the CDR3 is TGTGCCAGCAGCACCCGACAGGGCGGGGATTCACCCCTCCACTTT.

As to this clone: The same CDR3 is also encoded by other DNA sequences in this sample. The rearrangement joins TRBV29-1 to TRBJ2-1; D unresolved. With 5 bases removed from V and 0 bases from J, the gap between germline ends came to 2 bases. The germline CDR1 and CDR2 sequences are SQVTM and ANQGSEA. CDR3 length equals 11 residues. CDR3 sequence reads: CSVRSYNEQFF. The CDR3 bases are TGCAGCGTTCGCTCCTACAATGAGCAGTTCTTC.

This clone occurred a few times. The gene calls are TRBV7-2 and TRBJ2-1, with TRBD2 identical over 9 bases. CDR3 length: 15 amino acids. V gave up 5 bases and J gave up 3 bases; unmatched junction bases: 5. The germline gives CDR1 SGHTA, CDR2 FQGNSA. As DNA, the CDR3 is TGTGCCAGCAGCATCGCTAGCGGGGACTACAATGAGCAGTTCTTC. It encodes CASSIASGDYNEQFF.

Only a few counts were recorded for this clone. This rearrangement joins TRBV7-9 to TRBJ1-4; D ambiguous. Germline assignment: CDR1 SEHNR and CDR2 FQNEAQ (reference sequence). The CDR3 loop spans 15 amino acids. Trimming took off 5 bases at V and 5 bases at J, with 15 bases between the two ends. CDR3 nucleotides: TGTGCCAGCAGCCCGAGGATAACTGGAAATGAAAAACTGTTTTTT. Encoded protein: CASSPRITGNEKLFF.

There are a few counts of this clone. Other nucleotide sequences in the sample specify the same CDR3. This chain joins TRBV7-9 and TRBJ1-1; 8 nucleotides line up with TRBD1. Trimming at V came to 4 bases and at J to 1 base, leaving 2 bases not matched to a gene. This CDR3 has 14 residues. Germline assignment: CDR1 SEHNR and CDR2 FQNEAQ (reference sequence). The DNA of the CDR3 is TGTGCCAGCAGCTCAGGACAGGGGAACACTGAAGCTTTCTTT. It is translated as CASSSGQGNTEAFF. Together with reference TRBV7-9 and TRBJ1-1, the CDR3 gives the full variable domain: DTGVSQNPRHKITKRGQNVTFRCDPISEHNRLYWYRQTLGQGPEFLTYFQNEAQLEKSRLLSDRFSAERPKGSFSTLEIQRTEQGDSAMYLCASSSGQGNTEAFFGQGTRLTVV.

This clone was seen a few times. This rearrangement joins TRBV10-3 to TRBJ2-7; weak D call: TRBD1 (5 bases). The V end lost 10 bases, the J end lost 3 bases, and 10 bases lay between the germline ends. The CDR3 sequence is 11 residues long. Germline V lookup: CDR1 ENHRY, CDR2 SYGVKD. The CDR3 DNA follows: TGTGCCACCTCGACAGTCTACGAGCAGTACTTC. Its protein is CATSTVYEQYF.